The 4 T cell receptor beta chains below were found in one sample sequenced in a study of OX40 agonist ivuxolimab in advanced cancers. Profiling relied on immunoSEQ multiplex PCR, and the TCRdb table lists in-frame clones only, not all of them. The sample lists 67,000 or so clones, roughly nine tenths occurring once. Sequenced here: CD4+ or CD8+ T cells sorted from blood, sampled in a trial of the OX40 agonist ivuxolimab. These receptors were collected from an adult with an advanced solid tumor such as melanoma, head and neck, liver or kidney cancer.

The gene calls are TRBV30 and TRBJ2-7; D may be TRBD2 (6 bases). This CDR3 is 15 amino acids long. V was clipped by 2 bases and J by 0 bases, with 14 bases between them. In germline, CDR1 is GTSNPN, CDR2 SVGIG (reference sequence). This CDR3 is CAWSPWDFSSYEQYF. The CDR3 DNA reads TGTGCCTGGAGTCCCTGGGACTTCAGCTCCTACGAGCAGTACTTC.

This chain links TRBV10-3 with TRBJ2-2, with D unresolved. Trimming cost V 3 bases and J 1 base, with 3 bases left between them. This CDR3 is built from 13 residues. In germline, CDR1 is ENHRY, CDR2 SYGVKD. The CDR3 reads CAISDLNTGELFF. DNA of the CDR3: TGTGCCATCAGTGACCTGAACACCGGGGAGCTGTTTTTT.

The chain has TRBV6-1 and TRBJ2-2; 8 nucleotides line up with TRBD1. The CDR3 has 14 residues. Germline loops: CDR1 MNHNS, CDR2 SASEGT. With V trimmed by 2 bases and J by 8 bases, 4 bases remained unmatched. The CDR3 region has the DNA TGTGCCAGCAGTGAACTACAGGGGGGTGGGGAGCTGTTTTTT. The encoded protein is CASSELQGGGELFF.

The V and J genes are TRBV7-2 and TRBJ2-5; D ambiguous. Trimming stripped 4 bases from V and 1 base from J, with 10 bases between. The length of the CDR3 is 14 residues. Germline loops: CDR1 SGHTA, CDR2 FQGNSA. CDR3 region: CASSSSGTQETQYF. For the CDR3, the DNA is TGTGCCAGCAGCTCCTCGGGTACCCAAGAGACCCAGTACTTC.